The clone carrying this T cell receptor beta chain was detected ten times or more. Arm-PCR of CDR3 regions and iRepertoire HTBI primers were the basis on which TCR beta libraries were built. TCRdb independently ran MiXCR on the multiplex PCR reads; one entry per CDR3 protein. The table lists approximately 400,000 distinct CDR3 sequences, more than 12% of them singletons. V dropped 6 bases and J dropped 1 base, with 9 bases sitting between them. Per germline, CDR1 DFQATT and CDR2 SNEGSKA (reference sequence). The CDR3 has 12 residues. This sample is part of a study of regulatory T cells in long-lasting Graves disease. The time point was: newly diagnosed GD, antithyroid drugs for less than 3 months. PBMC RNA was the source of the TCR library. The authors drew patients from an endocrinology department in Xi'an, China. Nine milliliters of peripheral blood were drawn into EDTA tubes. This sample also belongs to another study, concerning T cells in Graves' hyperthyroidism and ophthalmopathy. From that study: Most thyroid clonotypes that were expanded above 0.001 also turned up in blood.

This receptor was taken from a woman in her 30s with Graves disease. The chain is built from TRBV20-1 and TRBJ2-5; D unresolved. The material sequenced was peripheral blood mononuclear cells (PBMCs), taken at new diagnosis, from a patient treated with antithyroid drugs. CDR3: CSARPSQETQYF. CDR3 bases: TGCAGTGCCAGACCGTCCCAAGAGACCCAGTACTTC.